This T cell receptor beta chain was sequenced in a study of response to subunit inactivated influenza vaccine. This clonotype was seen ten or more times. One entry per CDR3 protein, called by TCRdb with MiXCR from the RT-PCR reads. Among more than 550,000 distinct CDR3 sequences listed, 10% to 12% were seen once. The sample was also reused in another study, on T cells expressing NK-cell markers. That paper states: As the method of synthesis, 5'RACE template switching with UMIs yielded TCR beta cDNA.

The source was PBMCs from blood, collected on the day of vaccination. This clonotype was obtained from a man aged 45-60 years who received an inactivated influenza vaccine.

CDR3 DNA sequence: TGTGCCAGCAGCTTTAGCGGGGGGGCACACAATGAGCAGTTCTTC. Residues: CASSFSGGAHNEQFF. The V and J genes are TRBV5-8 and TRBJ2-1; 11 bases line up with TRBD2. Looked up from germline, CDR1 is SGHTS and CDR2 is YDEGEE. The trim removed 2 bases at V and 5 bases at J, leaving 3 bases unmatched. The CDR3 covers 15 residues. Full variable domain (missing parts from reference TRBV5-8 and TRBJ2-1): EAGVTQSPTHLIKTRGQQATLRCSPISGHTSVYWYQQALGLGLQFLLWYDEGEERNRGNFPPRFSGRQFPNYSSELNVNALELEDSALYLCASSFSGGAHNEQFFGPGTRLTVL.